This T cell receptor beta chain originates from a study of blood T cells in healthy people across ages. At least 7 million PBMCs were isolated per sample. It was with a sample-barcoded 5' primer and a J-beta primer mix that a second PCR of about 6 to 12 cycles was run. Each CDR3 protein gets one entry after TCRdb re-called the 5' RACE reads with MiXCR. The sample has 650,000 to 800,000 distinct CDR3 sequences; around 42% are singletons. In regard to this clonotype: Its antigen is as yet unknown.

Study results and caveats: Changes in expanded clonotypes were possibly confounded, as the CMV status of donors was unknown.

This TCR came from a man between 60 and 75 years old in good health. The sequenced sample was blood.

This CDR3 is CASSFGGTVQETQYF. CDR3 sequence (DNA): TGTGCCAGCAGTTTCGGCGGGACAGTTCAAGAGACCCAGTACTTC. V is TRBV27 and J is TRBJ2-5; D perhaps matches TRBD1 (7 bases). Germline V CDR1 and CDR2: MNHEY, SMNVEV (reference sequence). CDR3 length: 15 residues. V was cut by 3 bases and J by 2 bases, with 13 bases left in between.